These 19 T cell receptor beta chains share one sample of origin, sequenced in a study of cytomegalovirus exposure and HLA in healthy donors. 60 Vbeta and 13 Jbeta primers were used in PCR. The repertoire was sequenced with immunoSEQ multiplex PCR; TCRdb's copy has only in-frame clones and lacks some. The table has approximately 160,000 clones, 80% seen once. The specimen was PBMCs. The receptors were sampled from a man in his late teens or twenties in good health and CMV-seropositive.

The V and J genes are TRBV19 and TRBJ1-5, with D hard to call. Germline V gene data show CDR1 as LNHDA and CDR2 as SQIVND (reference sequence). The CDR3 consists of 14 residues. V lost 9 bases and J lost 1, with 13 bases in between. CDR3 residues: CASSDSLSNQPQHF. The CDR3 nucleotides are TGTGCCAGCTCGGACTCCCTCAGCAATCAGCCCCAGCATTTT.

This chain connects TRBV6-1 to TRBJ2-7; D is perhaps TRBD1 (6 bases). Germline V gene data show CDR1 as MNHNS and CDR2 as SASEGT. The V end lost 10 bases, the J end lost 0 bases, and 16 bases lay between the germline ends. The CDR3 contains 14 residues. CDR3 in amino acids: CATNKGRGSYEQYF. Here the CDR3 DNA reads TGTGCCACCAACAAGGGCAGGGGCTCCTACGAGCAGTACTTC.

This chain connects TRBV7-9 to TRBJ2-6, with unresolved D. This CDR3 is 14 amino acids long. The V gene lost 5 bases and the J gene lost 1 base, with 6 bases spanning the gap. CDR1 SEHNR and CDR2 FQNEAQ come from the germline V gene (reference sequence). CDR3 sequence reads: CASSTRSGANVLTF. The CDR3 bases are TGTGCCAGCAGCACACGTTCTGGGGCCAACGTCCTGACTTTC.

The chain carries TRBV6-5 and TRBJ1-2; the D is unclear. This CDR3 spans 15 amino acids. Per the germline V gene, CDR1 is MNHEY and CDR2 is SVGAGI. Trimming shortened V by 5 bases and J by 4 bases, and 17 bases separated the two germline ends. The CDR3 sequence is CASSPDSSRPYGYTF. CDR3 in DNA: TGTGCCAGCAGTCCTGACTCCTCCCGTCCCTATGGCTACACCTTC.

The CDR3 here is CASSLVQGYNQPQHF. The CDR3 nucleotides read TGTGCCAGCAGCTTAGTACAGGGTTACAATCAGCCCCAGCATTTT. The chain carries TRBV7-8 and TRBJ1-5, with a possible D match to TRBD1 (6 bases). This CDR3 has 15 residues. Germline CDR1 is SGHVS and CDR2 is FQNEAQ. V gave up 1 base and J gave up 3 bases, with 10 bases separating them.

The chain employs TRBV5-4 and TRBJ2-3; 10 nucleotides match TRBD1. Germline CDR1 SGHNT, CDR2 YYREEE (reference sequence). J lost 4 bases, V lost 1 base, and 12 bases had no gene match. The CDR3 consists of 18 residues. The CDR3 is CASSLFSRTGGYADTQYF. The CDR3 DNA reads TGTGCCAGCAGCTTGTTCAGTCGGACAGGGGGGTATGCAGATACGCAGTATTTT.

V gene TRBV10-3 combines with J gene TRBJ1-5, with unresolved D. This CDR3 contains 12 residues. The germline V and J ends were trimmed by 8 bases and 4 bases, with 9 bases remaining between them. Germline CDR1 ENHRY, CDR2 SYGVKD. This CDR3 reads CAIVPRNQPQHF. The CDR3 DNA reads as TGTGCCATCGTGCCACGGAATCAGCCCCAGCATTTT.

The chain combines TRBV5-4 with TRBJ2-3, with TRBD1 matching over 7 bases. The V segment lost 1 base and the J segment 8 bases; nucleotides outside the gene matches: 7. Germline V lookup: CDR1 SGHNT, CDR2 YYREEE (reference sequence). This CDR3 contains 14 residues. CDR3 DNA: TGTGCCAGCAGCTTGAGGACAGGCCTTGGTACGCAGTATTTT. The encoded protein is CASSLRTGLGTQYF.

V is TRBV27 and J is TRBJ2-2, with D uncertain. V was pared by 3 bases and J by 2 bases, with 16 bases between. The germline V gene encodes CDR1 MNHEY and CDR2 SMNVEV (reference sequence). This CDR3 contains 17 residues. CDR3 sequence: CASSFPLGDGNTGELFF. The CDR3 bases are TGTGCCAGCAGTTTCCCCTTAGGAGACGGTAACACCGGGGAGCTGTTTTTT.

V gene TRBV6-4 combines with J gene TRBJ1-1; no reliable D call. In germline, CDR1 is MRHNA, CDR2 SNTAGT. The CDR3 extends over 13 amino acids. V lost 6 bases and J 0 bases, leaving 8 bases between the germline ends. In DNA, the CDR3 is TGTGCCAGCAGCGCCGAGGTGAACACTGAAGCTTTCTTT. Its translation: CASSAEVNTEAFF.

In its sample, this clone was seen a few times. The chain carries TRBV28 and TRBJ1-2; 10 bases fit TRBD1. Per germline, CDR1 MDHEN and CDR2 SYDVKM. Trimming took 4 bases from V and 6 from J; bases not matched to a gene: 5. The CDR3 spans 14 residues. The CDR3 is CASSSDRGRDGYTF. The CDR3 coding sequence is TGTGCCAGCAGTTCCGACAGGGGGCGGGATGGCTACACCTTC.

The rearrangement links TRBV4-1 to TRBJ1-4; unclear D gene. Trimming left V 5 bases short and J 5 bases short, with 18 bases between. The CDR3 sequence is 16 residues long. CDR1 and CDR2 (germline): MGHRA, YSYEKL. CDR3 DNA: TGCGCCAGCAGCTCACAAACCGGGGTGAGGAATGAAAAACTGTTTTTT. Amino acids: CASSSQTGVRNEKLFF.

This clone was picked up a small number of times. The CDR3 here is CSASGENEKLFF. CDR3 nucleotide sequence: TGCAGTGCCTCAGGGGAGAATGAAAAACTGTTTTTT. V usage is TRBV29-1 and J usage is TRBJ1-4, with TRBD1 as a possible D gene (6 bases). Germline-derived CDR1 and CDR2 are SQVTM and ANQGSEA. CDR3 length: 12 amino acids.

The chain carries TRBV6-4 and TRBJ2-1; 9 nucleotides match TRBD2. V lost 2 bases, J lost 8 bases, and 10 bases stayed unmatched. CDR1 is MRHNA, CDR2 SNTAGT, per germline. This CDR3 spans 16 amino acids. The DNA for the CDR3 is TGTGCCAGCAGTGACACCCCAGCGGGAGGTAGGGATGAGCAGTTCTTC. Translated: CASSDTPAGGRDEQFF.

The chain combines TRBV19 with TRBJ2-2; tentatively, D is TRBD1 (5 bases). The length of the CDR3 is 14 residues. CDR1 is LNHDA, CDR2 SQIVND, per germline (reference sequence). Trimming took off 3 bases at V and 4 bases at J, with 9 bases between the two ends. The chain's CDR3 is CASSMVTVTGELFF. The CDR3 DNA sequence: TGTGCCAGTAGTATGGTGACAGTCACCGGGGAGCTGTTTTTT.

This clone was detected a few times. The chain employs TRBV6-1 and TRBJ1-4; 11 bases map to TRBD1. The CDR3 contains 14 residues. J gave up 7 bases and V 6 bases, and 4 bases lay outside the gene matches. Germline values: CDR1 MNHNS, CDR2 SASEGT. The CDR3 sequence is CASRDRGRGEKLFF. CDR3 bases: TGTGCCAGCAGGGACAGGGGGCGAGGTGAAAAACTGTTTTTT.

This sequence joins TRBV7-2 and TRBJ2-1, with TRBD1 matching over 10 bases. The CDR3 is 14 amino acids. Germline-derived CDR1 and CDR2 are SGHTA and FQGNSA. Trimming removed 3 bases from V and 6 bases from J; junction bases left unmatched: 2. CDR3 sequence: CASSLRTGGNEQFF. The CDR3 coding sequence is TGTGCCAGCAGCTTGCGGACAGGGGGCAATGAGCAGTTCTTC. Full variable domain (outside the CDR3, taken from reference TRBV7-2 and TRBJ2-1): GAGVSQSPSNKVTEKGKDVELRCDPISGHTALYWYRQSLGQGLEFLIYFQGNSAPDKSGLPSDRFSAERTGGSVSTLTIQRTQQEDSAVYLCASSLRTGGNEQFFGPGTRLTVL.

The chain links TRBV9 to TRBJ2-1; D might be TRBD2 (7 bases). Germline V lookup: CDR1 SGDLS, CDR2 YYNGEE. Deletions cut 0 bases from V and 8 bases from J, with 12 bases between. The CDR3 spans 14 residues. The chain's CDR3 is CASSVVGGADEQFF. The CDR3 bases are TGTGCCAGCAGCGTAGTTGGGGGGGCTGATGAGCAGTTCTTC.

The chain has TRBV5-1 and TRBJ2-3, with D maybe TRBD2 (7 bases). The CDR3 totals 16 residues. With 0 bases removed from V and 4 bases from J, the gap between germline ends came to 15 bases. Looked up from germline, CDR1 is SGHRS and CDR2 is YFSETQ. CDR3 in amino acids: CASSLDRGGASDTQYF. The CDR3 DNA sequence: TGCGCCAGCAGCTTGGATCGTGGGGGGGCTTCAGATACGCAGTATTTT.